This TCR beta chain was documented in a study of vaccination and CD4 T cells after COVID-19. Looking at the study overall: Samples taken post-COVID came a median around 93 days after diagnosis, ranging from 35 to 161.

The Oncomine TCR Beta short-read assay sequenced DNA from cultured CD4+ T cells. Each CDR3 protein is one row after TCRdb ran MiXCR on the PCR reads. The sample contains more than 14,000 distinct CDR3 sequences, 40% to 50% of which appear only once. The CDR3 runs to 15 residues. Worth noting for this clonotype: The antigen is unknown.

As to treatment: approximately 11-day PBMC culture with coronavirus spike peptide pools or control peptides (ViraFEST assay). Study-level findings and limits: A relatively small number of convalescent patients were studied, and no early post-infection timepoints were included.

The source material was CD4+ T cells from blood, cultured in vitro. The rearrangement links TRBV21-1 to TRBJ1-2. TRBV21-1 is described as a pseudogene. The origin of this receptor is a human donor who had recovered from COVID-19. The DNA of the CDR3 is TGTGCCAGCACCAAATGTCAGGATCTCTCGGATGGCTACACCTTC. Translating gives CASTKCQDLSDGYTF.